This T cell receptor beta chain was recovered during a study of CD8+ T cells in alopecia areata. This clone was counted a few times. Its antigen is not known. RNA extraction was followed by reverse transcription into cDNA, which acted as the sequencing template. Profiled with immunoSEQ multiplex PCR; TCRdb holds only in-frame clones, not every one. The sample comprises fewer than 150,000 clones, about 61% of which are singletons, and roughly 2.8% rests with the top ten. Findings of the study overall: Lesional scalp exceeded normal scalp in clonality, especially in alopecia totalis/universalis. Sharing of TCR sequences between patients (possibly for HLA-related reasons) was less clear than in mice. Scalp sequencing captures resident alphabeta T cells of normal skin too.

This clonotype was obtained from a human donor in good health. The sample consisted of CD4+ T cells sorted from blood.

The CDR3 DNA reads TGTGCCAGCAGCCCCAGCAGGGCAACTAATGAAAAACTGTTTTTT. It codes for CASSPSRATNEKLFF. V gene TRBV7-9 combines with J gene TRBJ1-4, with D perhaps matching TRBD1 (5 bases). From germline, CDR1 is SEHNR and CDR2 FQNEAQ (reference sequence). This CDR3 has 15 amino acids. V was cut by 5 bases and J by 0 bases, with 10 bases left in between.